The 14 T cell receptor beta chains reported below all come from one sample, sequenced in a study of blood T cells in healthy people across ages. Combining a sample-barcoded 5' primer with a J-beta primer mix, a second PCR ran for about 6 to 11 cycles. TCRdb re-called the 5' RACE reads with MiXCR, one entry per CDR3 protein. The sample lists more than 1,000,000 distinct CDR3 sequences; 25% were seen once. These data are also associated with another study on T cells of mothers and their children.

The specimen was blood. The receptor source for this set is a girl aged 2-10 years in good health.

This clonotype has a handful of counts. A read error may account for a junction end that differs from germline. The genes are TRBV28 and TRBJ2-5; unclear D gene. The CDR3 is 14 residues long. Germline V gene lookup returns CDR1 MDHEN and CDR2 SYDVKM. CDR3 residues: CASSYNSNQETRYF. In DNA, the CDR3 is TGTGCCAGCAGTTACAACAGTAACCAAGAGACCCGGTACTTC.

This clonotype appeared a few times. The CDR3 nucleotides read TGCAGTCAGACTATACTAGCCAAAAACATTCAGTACTTC. Encoded protein: CSQTILAKNIQYF. This sequence joins TRBV20-1 and TRBJ2-4; the D gene is possibly TRBD2 (5 bases). Germline CDR1 reads DFQATT; CDR2 reads SNEGSKA (reference sequence). CDR3 length equals 13 residues. Trimming took 8 bases from V and 0 from J, leaving 11 bases between them.

In regard to this clonotype: Germline is not matched at one junction end, which may reflect a read error. The chain joins TRBV7-7 to TRBJ1-2; 9 nucleotides line up with TRBD1. The CDR3 covers 15 residues. The V gene's germline CDR1 is SSHAT and CDR2 FNYEAQ (reference sequence). In nucleotides, the CDR3 is TGTGCTAGCAGCGGGGGACAGGGTGTAATGTATGGCTACACCTTC. It yields the protein CASSGGQGVMYGYTF.

The sample holds a few counts of this clonotype. The chain employs TRBV7-9 and TRBJ2-3, with D possibly TRBD2 on 6 matching bases. The germline V gene encodes CDR1 SEHNR and CDR2 FQNEAQ (reference sequence). The V end was cut by 3 bases, the J end by 1 base, with 20 bases between. The CDR3 sequence is 18 residues long. CDR3 in DNA: TGTGCCAGCAGCTTCGTGGGACTCCGGTTGAATGGCACAGATACGCAGTATTTT. Protein product: CASSFVGLRLNGTDTQYF.

There are a few counts of this clonotype. The chain is built from TRBV7-8 and TRBJ2-1, with unresolved D. Germline V gene data show CDR1 as SGHVS and CDR2 as FQNEAQ. The CDR3 covers 14 residues. Trimming cost V 7 bases and J 4 bases, with 14 bases left between them. DNA of the CDR3: TGTGCCAGCAACGACGGTGGGGTATACAATGAGCAGTTCTTC. It encodes CASNDGGVYNEQFF.

The genes are TRBV13 and TRBJ1-4; D unclear. The germline V gene has CDR1 PRHDT and CDR2 FYEKMQ (reference sequence). V was cut by 0 bases and J by 4 bases, with 12 bases left in between. The CDR3 covers 16 residues. Written as DNA, the CDR3 is TGTGCCAGCAGCTTAGGGGCAGCCAAGGTTAATGAAAAACTGTTTTTT. This encodes CASSLGAAKVNEKLFF.

The rearrangement uses TRBV15 and TRBJ1-2, with 8 bases fitting TRBD1. The CDR3 runs to 13 residues. V shed 4 bases and J 8 bases; nucleotides not matched to a gene: 6. The germline gives CDR1 LNHNV, CDR2 YYDKDF (reference sequence). The CDR3 spells CATSNSPGGGYTF. The CDR3 coding sequence is TGTGCCACCAGCAACAGTCCAGGGGGCGGCTACACCTTC.

Regarding this clonotype: The junction does not match germline at one end; this may be a read error. The rearrangement links TRBV4-2 to TRBJ1-1; no clear D. The CDR3 consists of 12 residues. Germline V lookup: CDR1 LGHNA, CDR2 YNFKEQ. The CDR3 sequence: CVSSQGRAEAFF. For the CDR3, the DNA is TGTGTCAGCAGCCAAGGCCGGGCTGAAGCTTTCTTT.

V is TRBV28 and J is TRBJ2-7, with 8 bases identical to TRBD2. The CDR3 consists of 15 residues. V lost 3 bases and J lost 4; bases outside the gene matches: 8. Germline CDR1 and CDR2: MDHEN and SYDVKM. The CDR3 coding sequence is TGTGCCAGCAGTTTCTCCCGACTAGCGAAATACGAGCAGTACTTC. Translation: CASSFSRLAKYEQYF.

This clonotype was counted a few times. J is TRBJ2-5 and V is TRBV5-1, with TRBD2 identical over 9 bases. Germline V gene data show CDR1 as SGHRS and CDR2 as YFSETQ. This CDR3 spans 16 amino acids. J was trimmed by 2 bases and V by 4 bases; bases with no gene match: 9. CDR3 sequence: CASSIASGALQETQYF. The CDR3 DNA sequence: TGCGCCAGCAGCATAGCTAGCGGGGCTCTACAAGAGACCCAGTACTTC.

The rearrangement uses TRBV12-3 or TRBV12-4 and TRBJ2-5, with D unresolved. The CDR3 sequence is 12 residues long. V was pared by 8 bases and J by 1 base, with 8 bases between. Here the CDR3 reads CASSSVQETQYF. The CDR3 region has the DNA TGTGCCAGCTCATCAGTCCAAGAGACCCAGTACTTC.

This clonotype was found once. The rearrangement joins TRBV2 to TRBJ1-3; D is undetermined. V was pared by 6 bases and J by 4 bases, with 16 bases between. Germline lookup yields CDR1 SNHLY and CDR2 FYNNEI. CDR3 length equals 15 residues. The CDR3 bases are TGTGCCAGCAGAGAGAGAGAGGCGTCCGGAAACACCATATATTTT. Protein product: CASREREASGNTIYF.

V is TRBV28 and J is TRBJ2-2; 8 bases match TRBD2. The ends lost 6 bases at V and 4 bases at J; junction bases unmatched: 10. CDR1 is MDHEN, CDR2 SYDVKM, per germline. CDR3 size: 16 residues. Here the CDR3 reads CASSPPWREVTGELFF. The DNA for the CDR3 is TGTGCCAGCAGCCCCCCATGGCGGGAGGTCACCGGGGAGCTGTTTTTT.

The rearrangement uses TRBV3-1 and TRBJ2-5, with no clear D. The DNA end lines up better with TRBJ2-7; the J call may be wrong. Per the germline V gene, CDR1 is LGHDT and CDR2 is YNNKEL (reference sequence). There are 12 residues in the CDR3. CDR3 region: CASSQNVYEQYF. In DNA, the CDR3 is TGTGCCAGCAGCCAGAACGTCTACGAGCAGTACTTC.